This T cell receptor beta chain is from a study of shared T cell receptors in the human thymus. Produced via immunoSEQ multiplex PCR; TCRdb's table is partial and in-frame only. The table lists about 610,000 clones, approximately 90% of them singletons. Germline CDR1 reads SGHRS; CDR2 reads YFSETQ. The V gene end was trimmed by 4 bases and the J gene end by 3 bases; junction bases not matched to a gene: 3. This CDR3 is 13 amino acids long. These data also formed part of another study, on human thymus T cells. That source reports: Healthy Finnish infants undergoing corrective surgery for congenital heart defects were the donors. Thymus specimens were resections from corrective heart surgery. Thymic repertoires of unrelated individuals were reported in related research to overlap highly.

The TCR was taken from a boy under two years old with a congenital heart defect. The chain has TRBV5-1 and TRBJ2-5; 7 bases are shared with TRBD1. Sequencing input: thymocytes. The CDR3 loop reads CASSPGQEETQYF. In DNA form, the CDR3 reads TGCGCCAGCAGCCCCGGACAGGAAGAGACCCAGTACTTC.